This TCR beta chain was recorded in a study of cytomegalovirus exposure and HLA in healthy donors. General study findings and limits: The listing of roughly 160 TCR beta chains classed them as cytomegalovirus-associated.

In the PCR, 60 Vbeta and 13 Jbeta primers were used. The method was immunoSEQ multiplex PCR; TCRdb's version includes in-frame clones alone and lacks a portion of them. In the table there are 150,000 to 200,000 clones, approximately 80% of which are singletons. Worth noting for this clone: Its target is unknown.

Source material: PBMCs. The sequence was collected from a woman younger than 35 in good health and CMV-seropositive.

The CDR3 region is CASNPQGDVTEAFF. The DNA of the CDR3 is TGTGCCAGTAACCCACAGGGGGATGTCACTGAAGCTTTCTTT. J is TRBJ1-1 and V is TRBV19, with 8 bases matching TRBD1. J lost 4 bases, V lost 7 bases, and 8 bases had no gene match. The length of the CDR3 is 14 residues. Looked up from germline, CDR1 is LNHDA and CDR2 is SQIVND (reference sequence).